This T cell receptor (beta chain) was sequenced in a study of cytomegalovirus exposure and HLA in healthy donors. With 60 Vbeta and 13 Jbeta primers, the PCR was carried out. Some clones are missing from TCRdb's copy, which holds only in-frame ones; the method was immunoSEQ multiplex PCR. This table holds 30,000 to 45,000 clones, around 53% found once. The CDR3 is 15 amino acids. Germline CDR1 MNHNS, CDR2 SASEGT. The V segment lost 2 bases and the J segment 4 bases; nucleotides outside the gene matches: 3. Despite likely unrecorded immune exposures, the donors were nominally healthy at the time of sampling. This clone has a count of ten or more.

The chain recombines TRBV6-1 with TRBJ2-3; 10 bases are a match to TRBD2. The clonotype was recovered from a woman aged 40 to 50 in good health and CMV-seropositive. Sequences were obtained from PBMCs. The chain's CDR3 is CASSEQRGGPDTQYF. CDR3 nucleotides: TGTGCCAGCAGTGAACAGCGGGGGGGCCCAGATACGCAGTATTTT.